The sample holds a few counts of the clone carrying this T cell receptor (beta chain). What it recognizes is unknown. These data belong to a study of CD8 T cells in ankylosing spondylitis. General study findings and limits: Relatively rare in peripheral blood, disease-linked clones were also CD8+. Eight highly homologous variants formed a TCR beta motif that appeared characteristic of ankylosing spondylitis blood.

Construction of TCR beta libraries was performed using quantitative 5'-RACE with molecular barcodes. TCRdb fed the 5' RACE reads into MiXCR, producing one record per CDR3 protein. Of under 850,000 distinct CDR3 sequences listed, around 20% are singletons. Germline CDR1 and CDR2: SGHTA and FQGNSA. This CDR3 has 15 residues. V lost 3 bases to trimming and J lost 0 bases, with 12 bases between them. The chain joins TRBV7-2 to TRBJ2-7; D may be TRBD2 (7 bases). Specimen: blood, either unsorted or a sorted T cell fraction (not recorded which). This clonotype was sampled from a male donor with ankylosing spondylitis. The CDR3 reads CASSFGAGASYEQYF. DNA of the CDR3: TGTGCCAGCAGCTTCGGGGCGGGGGCCTCCTACGAGCAGTACTTC.